One and the same sample provided the 16 T cell receptor beta chains below, sequenced in a study of shared clonotypes between healthy human individuals (dated by TCRdb to the early 2020s). Libraries were made using the immunoSEQ multiplex PCR assay. In TCRdb, the immuneACCESS table is reduced to in-frame sequences with V and J assigned. These tables do not hold every clone; where another copy was compared, an unresolved V gene accounts for under half, and the others remain unexplained. This sample comprises approximately 2,200,000 clones, just over 90% of them detected only once. Approximately 1.7% of the sample rests with the top ten. CD8 naive samples consisted of CD45RO-negative cells that were positively selected for CCR7, yielding a CD45RA+CCR7+ population without TemRA cells. The sequenced sample consisted of naive CD8+ T cells from PBMCs. The cell subset or site label for this specimen denotes: CD45RA+CCR7+. The source of these receptors is a man aged 18-30 years in good health. Some clones in this sample may be carry-over from other donors' samples.

This clone has just a few counts. Since the CDR3 does not end with the conserved phenylalanine or tryptophan, this likely comes from a read error. The limits of the CDR3 on the DNA are not certain, so only TCRdb's listed CDR3 is given. The chain carries TRBV6-1 and TRBJ1-2; TRBD1 is the table's D call and was not checked against the DNA. The CDR3 is 9 amino acids in total, end residues counted. Germline-derived CDR1 and CDR2 are MNHNS and SASEGT. The CDR3 region is CASGWPQQV.

The rearrangement uses TRBV6-1 and TRBJ1-5; D call uncertain. V lost 2 bases and J 5 bases, leaving 7 bases between the germline ends. This CDR3 is 13 amino acids long. The V gene's germline CDR1 is MNHNS and CDR2 SASEGT. CDR3 nucleotide sequence: TGTGCCAGCAGTGAACGGGAATATCAGCCCCAGCATTTT. It is translated as CASSEREYQPQHF.

The J gene is TRBJ2-5, the V gene TRBV4-1; D unclear. The CDR3 covers 13 residues. Trimming stripped 4 bases from V and 5 bases from J, with 11 bases between. The germline CDR1 and CDR2 sequences are MGHRA and YSYEKL. Here the CDR3 reads CASSPRLWETQYF. The CDR3 DNA is TGCGCCAGCAGCCCGCGGCTATGGGAGACCCAGTACTTC.

V and J are TRBV14 and TRBJ2-7; 7 bases map to TRBD1. This CDR3 spans 16 amino acids. Trimming took 5 bases from V and 3 from J; bases not matched to a gene: 13. Germline assignment: CDR1 SGHDN and CDR2 FVKESK. CDR3 DNA sequence: TGTGCCAGCAGCAGACGGGACAGCGAAGGATACTACGAGCAGTACTTC. This codes for CASSRRDSEGYYEQYF.

The DNA of the CDR3 is TGTGCCAGCAGCGTAGCTGAAGGAAACACCATATATTTT. It encodes CASSVAEGNTIYF. The chain recombines TRBV9 with TRBJ1-3; the D is unclear. This CDR3 contains 13 residues. CDR1 and CDR2 (germline): SGDLS, YYNGEE. Trimming shortened V by 0 bases and J by 4 bases, and 5 bases separated the two germline ends.

Points on this clone: A junction boundary mismatches the germline segment, possibly from a read error. The V and J genes are TRBV30 and TRBJ2-7; D may be TRBD2 (6 bases). CDR1 is GTSNPN, CDR2 SVGIG, per germline (reference sequence). CDR3 length: 11 amino acids. The CDR3 DNA sequence: TGTGCCTGGGGTCATGTGGGGGGAGAGCTATTC. Its protein is CAWGHVGGELF.

V is TRBV18 and J is TRBJ1-5; D unclear. Trimming left V 2 bases short and J 0 bases short, with 20 bases between. The CDR3 has 19 residues. Germline CDR1 KGHSH, CDR2 LQKENI. CDR3 in amino acids: CASSPSGEEYPNSNQPQHF. The CDR3 bases are TGTGCCAGCTCACCAAGTGGTGAGGAATACCCCAATAGCAATCAGCCCCAGCATTTT. The variable domain in full, completed from reference TRBV18 and TRBJ1-5, reads NAGVMQNPRHLVRRRGQEARLRCSPMKGHSHVYWYRQLPEEGLKFMVYLQKENIIDESGMPKERFSAEFPKEGPSILRIQQVVRGDSAAYFCASSPSGEEYPNSNQPQHFGDGTRLSIL.

Only one count was recorded for this clone. The rearrangement links TRBV7-9 to TRBJ2-3; D is uncertain. The V and J ends lost 1 base and 2 bases respectively, with 7 bases between them. This CDR3 spans 14 amino acids. Germline V gene sequence: CDR1 SEHNR, CDR2 FQNEAQ (reference sequence). Written as DNA, the CDR3 is TGTGCCAGCAGCTTAGTTCGAATCACAGATACGCAGTATTTT. It yields the protein CASSLVRITDTQYF.

The rearrangement links TRBV28 to TRBJ2-1; 12 bases line up with TRBD2. This CDR3 comprises 18 residues. With 4 bases clipped from V and 4 bases from J, the junction kept 11 bases outside the gene matches. Germline CDR1 is MDHEN and CDR2 is SYDVKM. The CDR3 loop is CASSSPPSGRALYNEQFF. CDR3 coding DNA: TGTGCCAGCAGTTCCCCCCCTAGCGGGAGGGCCCTATACAATGAGCAGTTCTTC.

The genes are TRBV4-2 and TRBJ2-7, with D perhaps TRBD2 (6 bases). Germline V lookup: CDR1 LGHNA, CDR2 YNFKEQ. The CDR3 runs 16 residues. V lost 1 base and J 2 bases, leaving 15 bases between the germline ends. The DNA for the CDR3 is TGTGCCAGCAGCCAAGCGGTACTAGCTCATACCTACGAGCAGTACTTC. Translating it yields CASSQAVLAHTYEQYF.

V is TRBV18 and J is TRBJ1-2, with D unclear. Germline loops: CDR1 KGHSH, CDR2 LQKENI. The CDR3 has 18 amino acids. V lost 2 bases and J lost 5, with 24 bases in between. The CDR3 region is CASSPIWLEGETRYGYTF. Written as DNA, the CDR3 is TGTGCCAGCTCACCAATCTGGTTGGAAGGAGAGACTAGGTATGGCTACACCTTC.

This clone showed up just once. V is TRBV15 and J is TRBJ1-4; the D is unclear. Germline lookup yields CDR1 LNHNV and CDR2 YYDKDF (reference sequence). CDR3 length equals 12 residues. V was cut by 3 bases and J by 5 bases, with 4 bases left in between. CDR3 nucleotides: TGTGCCACCAGCAGTGTCAATGAAAAACTGTTTTTT. It specifies CATSSVNEKLFF.

This clone was observed a handful of times. V gene TRBV28 combines with J gene TRBJ1-1; no definite D call. This CDR3 spans 15 amino acids. The germline V gene encodes CDR1 MDHEN and CDR2 SYDVKM. The ends were cut back, 2 bases at V and 3 bases at J, with 13 bases in the middle. CDR3 amino acids: CASSLPRERDTEAFF. CDR3 nucleotides: TGTGCCAGCAGTTTACCGAGGGAAAGAGACACTGAAGCTTTCTTT. Based on the CDR3 plus reference TRBV28 and TRBJ1-1, the full variable domain is DVKVTQSSRYLVKRTGEKVFLECVQDMDHENMFWYRQDPGLGLRLIYFSYDVKMKEKGDIPEGYSVSREKKERFSLILESASTNQTSMYLCASSLPRERDTEAFFGQGTRLTVV.

The rearrangement links TRBV7-9 to TRBJ1-3; unclear D gene. CDR1 SEHNR and CDR2 FQNEAQ come from the germline V gene (reference sequence). The CDR3 loop spans 19 amino acids. The V end was cut by 5 bases, the J end by 0 bases, with 23 bases between. The CDR3 sequence: CASSESVGRLVPSGNTIYF. The DNA of the CDR3 is TGTGCCAGCAGCGAAAGCGTGGGCAGGCTAGTCCCCTCTGGAAACACCATATATTTT. Complete variable domain (other parts from reference TRBV7-9 and TRBJ1-3): DTGVSQNPRHKITKRGQNVTFRCDPISEHNRLYWYRQTLGQGPEFLTYFQNEAQLEKSRLLSDRFSAERPKGSFSTLEIQRTEQGDSAMYLCASSESVGRLVPSGNTIYFGEGSWLTVV.

This clone has a single count. The chain recombines TRBV7-9 with TRBJ2-7; possibly TRBD1 or TRBD2 for D (6 bases each). This CDR3 is built from 13 residues. The V end lost 10 bases, the J end lost 3 bases, and 16 bases lay between the germline ends. Germline V gene data show CDR1 as SEHNR and CDR2 as FQNEAQ (reference sequence). The CDR3 DNA follows: TGTGCCACGGAGGGGGTGTTGGACTACGAGCAGTACTTC. Protein sequence: CATEGVLDYEQYF.

On this clone itself: One junction end does not reproduce the germline sequence, and a read error may be involved. The V and J genes are TRBV4-1 and TRBJ2-7; D possibly corresponds to TRBD2 (5 bases). Germline-derived CDR1 and CDR2 are MGHRA and YSYEKL. The CDR3 runs 13 residues. As DNA, the CDR3 is TGCGCCAGCAGCGAAGAGGGCTTCGGGGAGCAGTACTTC. It encodes CASSEEGFGEQYF.